Listed below are T cell receptor beta chains from one sample, sequenced in a study of blood T cell repertoires in COVID-19. Produced via immunoSEQ multiplex PCR; TCRdb's table is partial and in-frame only. The top ten hold approximately 13% of the sample, which has 210,000 or so clones, 70% to 80% seen once. The material sequenced was peripheral blood. The source is a man in his fifties or sixties who had recovered from COVID-19. The CDR3 runs from the conserved cysteine through the conserved F or W. D genes are given only for firm matches. Size is stated for part of the rows, as once, few or many counts, or as a class when the clone is expanded.

d_gene: -
abundance: -
v_gene: TRBV21-1
j_gene: TRBJ1-3
CDR3nt: TGTGCCAGCAGCAGAGACAGGGCTGGAAACACCATATATTTT
CDR3aa: CASSRDRAGNTIYF

d_gene: TRBD1
abundance: -
v_gene: TRBV5-8
j_gene: TRBJ1-5
CDR3nt: TGTGCCAGCAGCTTGTCCCCACGGGACAGGGGACACCGCCTCAATCAGCCCCAGCATTTT
CDR3aa: CASSLSPRDRGHRLNQPQHF

d_gene: -
abundance: -
v_gene: TRBV10-3
j_gene: TRBJ2-2
CDR3nt: TGTGCCATCAGTGAGAGGCCAGGCCCCGGGGAGCTGTTTTTT
CDR3aa: CAISERPGPGELFF

d_gene: TRBD1
abundance: -
v_gene: TRBV29-1
j_gene: TRBJ2-1
CDR3nt: TGCAGCGTTGAGGCGACAGGGGGCACTGGGCTGGGATCCTACAATGAGCAGTTCTTC
CDR3aa: CSVEATGGTGLGSYNEQFF

d_gene: -
abundance: -
v_gene: TRBV18
j_gene: TRBJ2-5
CDR3nt: TGTGCCAGCTCCACCAGGACAGCCGAGACCCAGTACTTC
CDR3aa: CASSTRTAETQYF

d_gene: TRBD2
abundance: -
v_gene: TRBV27
j_gene: TRBJ2-7
CDR3nt: TGTGCCAGCACCCCTAGCGGGAAAGGCCACGAGCAGTACTTC
CDR3aa: CASTPSGKGHEQYF

d_gene: -
abundance: -
v_gene: TRBV10-3
j_gene: TRBJ1-1
CDR3nt: TGTGCCATCAGTGTGGGGGGGGCTGGGCCGAGGATGGAAGCTTTCTTT
CDR3aa: CAISVGGAGPRMEAFF

d_gene: -
abundance: -
v_gene: TRBV19
j_gene: TRBJ1-3
CDR3nt: TGTGCCAGTAGTAGGTACCAGGACTCTGGAAACACCATATATTTT
CDR3aa: CASSRYQDSGNTIYF

d_gene: TRBD1
abundance: -
v_gene: TRBV19
j_gene: TRBJ2-2
CDR3nt: TGTGCCAGTAGTGGTTGGACGGGGACAGCGAACACCGGGGAGCTGTTTTTT
CDR3aa: CASSGWTGTANTGELFF

d_gene: TRBD2
abundance: once
v_gene: TRBV9
j_gene: TRBJ2-5
CDR3nt: TGTGCCAGCAGCGCCTCGGGGGGACGGGGCCAAGAGACCCAGTACTTC
CDR3aa: CASSASGGRGQETQYF

d_gene: TRBD1
abundance: -
v_gene: TRBV14
j_gene: TRBJ2-7
CDR3nt: TGTGCCAGCAGCCGACTGACAGGGACCTACGAGCAGTACTTC
CDR3aa: CASSRLTGTYEQYF

d_gene: -
abundance: few
v_gene: TRBV5-1
j_gene: TRBJ1-4
CDR3nt: TGCGCCAGCAGCTTGGGACAGGTGATCTCAACTAATGAAAAACTGTTTTTT
CDR3aa: CASSLGQVISTNEKLFF